This TCR beta chain was obtained from a study of T cells in Graves' hyperthyroidism and ophthalmopathy. The hyperthyroidism was newly diagnosed and had lasted under 2 months; the patients were aged 18 to 65. The study left out patients who had uncontrolled infection, other autoimmune disease, pregnancy or lactation. The CDR3 regions of TCR beta were amplified from RNA transcripts. The primer set for the first-round RT-PCR of the TCR CDR3 was HTBI. One entry per CDR3 protein, called by TCRdb with MiXCR from the multiplex PCR reads. The table lists 300,000 to 450,000 distinct CDR3 sequences, about 25% of them singletons, with roughly 70% in the top ten. The CDR3 is made up of 14 amino acids. V was shortened by 3 bases and J by 3 bases, with 9 bases between the two germline ends. Germline CDR1 reads KGHSH; CDR2 reads LQKENI. This clonotype was picked up a small number of times.

Specimen: blood. V and J are TRBV18 and TRBJ1-5; the D is unclear. This receptor was identified in a man between 50 and 59 years old with Graves' hyperthyroidism. The CDR3: CASSPDRINQPQHF. The DNA of the CDR3 is TGTGCCAGCTCACCCGACCGAATCAATCAGCCCCAGCATTTT. Complete variable domain (other parts from reference TRBV18 and TRBJ1-5): NAGVMQNPRHLVRRRGQEARLRCSPMKGHSHVYWYRQLPEEGLKFMVYLQKENIIDESGMPKERFSAEFPKEGPSILRIQQVVRGDSAAYFCASSPDRINQPQHFGDGTRLSIL.